This T cell receptor beta chain stems from a study of T cells in localized non-small cell lung cancer (dated by TCRdb to about 2020). Context from the whole study: T cell repertoires of approximately 250 early-stage NSCLC patients were analyzed, with tumors being compared against uninvolved tumor-adjacent lungs. The mean age of the NSCLC patients was 50 to 85 years, with fewer than 150 men and 110 or so women. The cohort consisted of under 300 treatment-naive NSCLC patients whose localized lung tumors had been resected. Study-wide findings and limitations: A median of roughly 56 of the top 100 tumor clones were detected in paired uninvolved adjacent lung, and approximately 28 of these tumor clones were also found among the top 100 clones of the paired uninvolved adjacent lung. Because of the exploratory design, TCR variables were selected using unadjusted p-values without false-discovery rate correction. Uninvolved tumor-adjacent lung showed the highest T cell clonality, higher than tumor, which suggests more focused antigenic responses in the uninvolved tumor-adjacent lung. Because multi-region sequencing of the tumors was not done, intratumor heterogeneity could not be ruled out. Longer overall survival was associated with higher blood T cell density, whereas shorter survival was associated with higher adjacent-lung clonality.

In regard to this clone: This receptor's antigen is unknown. Within one base of it there is no much larger clone, and no base qualities were kept.

The immunoSEQ Assay was used to sequence TCR beta CDR3 regions from DNA. As for how the authors treated the data: T cell density was computed as TCR beta template counts normalized to usable DNA estimated by amplifying housekeeping genes. Richness was estimated with the preseqR package, extrapolating to 400,000 templates for PBMC samples and 120,000 templates for tissue samples. Clonality was defined by subtracting Pielou's evenness from one. Tissue-enriched TCRs were identified through differential abundance testing performed on productive amino-acid clonotypes, with a minimum total count of 5 and an alpha of 0.1. The Jaccard Index and the Morisita Overlap Index were used to measure repertoire overlap between compartments. GLIPH grouped TCR beta CDR3s together with public tetramer-defined viral CDR3s, and a viral motif had to include at least three viral sequences and show V-gene enrichment. The table was pulled from immuneACCESS by TCRdb, which kept in-frame rearrangements only. Such tables lose some clones; where checked, under half of the loss comes from unresolved V genes, and the rest has no known cause. The V and J calls and the clone size are those of that table, but D and trimming were determined from the DNA. The sample includes around 90,000 clones, with around 81% observed a single time. Approximately 21% of the sample belongs to the ten largest clones.

The CDR3 numbers 15 residues from cysteine through phenylalanine. Only CDR3 DNA remains: 45 bases, in frame from the first base. The germline V gene supplies CDR1 MDHEN and CDR2 SYDVKM. Trimming costs V 3 bases and J 3 bases, and their ends lie 12 bases apart. At diagnosis, peripheral blood, uninvolved tumor-adjacent lung and tumor were collected and stored as a combination of fresh-frozen and FFPE material. For TCR repertoire profiling, blood samples were analyzed in the form of peripheral blood mononuclear cells. The origin of this receptor is a man aged 40 to 70 with stage II squamous cell lung carcinoma. Recombination joined TRBV28 with TRBJ1-5, with the D segment identity uncertain. Sequenced material: PBMCs, taken before any cancer treatment. The CDR3 reads CASSFYGSVNQPQHF. The bases are TGTGCCAGCAGTTTTTACGGGAGCGTCAATCAGCCCCAGCATTTT.